This T cell receptor beta chain derives from a study of shared clonotypes between healthy human individuals. Some clones are missing from TCRdb's copy, which holds only in-frame ones; the method was immunoSEQ multiplex PCR. The data show a few hundred thousand clones, around 95% seen once. The V end was cut by 7 bases, the J end by 0 bases, with 10 bases between. Germline V gives CDR1 LNHDA, CDR2 SQIVND (reference sequence). The CDR3 has 14 residues. Only CD45RO-negative cells positively selected for CCR7 counted as naive CD8 cells, so terminally differentiated effector memory CD45RA+ cells were excluded.

Sequences were obtained from naive CD8+ T cells sorted from blood. The TCR originated in a woman younger than 45 in good health. This rearrangement joins TRBV19 to TRBJ1-5; maybe TRBD1 (5 bases). CDR3 sequence (DNA): TGTGCCAGTATGGGGGAGTATAGCAATCAGCCCCAGCATTTT. It yields the protein CASMGEYSNQPQHF.